Given below is one TCR beta chain in context. Germline lookup yields CDR1 MNHEY and CDR2 SVGEGT. The CDR3 loop spans 16 amino acids. The J segment lost 1 base and the V segment lost 5 bases, leaving 7 bases of the junction unmatched. These data are taken from a study of blood T cell repertoires in COVID-19. The repertoire was sequenced with immunoSEQ multiplex PCR; TCRdb's copy has only in-frame clones and lacks some. The data contain about 71,000 clones, more than 70% of them singletons. The sample comprised peripheral blood. The sequence derives from a man aged 50 or older with active COVID-19. The chain recombines TRBV6-2 or TRBV6-3 with TRBJ2-2, with TRBD1 matching 7 bases. The CDR3 here is CASSGYGTENTGELFF. DNA for the CDR3: TGTGCCAGCAGTGGATATGGGACAGAGAACACCGGGGAGCTGTTTTTT.